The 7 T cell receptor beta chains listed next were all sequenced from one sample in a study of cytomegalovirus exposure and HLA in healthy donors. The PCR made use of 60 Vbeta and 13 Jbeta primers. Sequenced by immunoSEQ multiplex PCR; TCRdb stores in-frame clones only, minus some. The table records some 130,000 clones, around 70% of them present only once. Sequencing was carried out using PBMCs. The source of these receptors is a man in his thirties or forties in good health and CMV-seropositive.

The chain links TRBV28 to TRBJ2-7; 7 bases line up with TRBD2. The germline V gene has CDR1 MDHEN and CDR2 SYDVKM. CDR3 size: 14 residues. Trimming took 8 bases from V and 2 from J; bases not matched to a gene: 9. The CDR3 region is CASAREASTYEQYF. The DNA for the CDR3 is TGTGCCAGCGCACGGGAGGCATCCACCTACGAGCAGTACTTC.

The CDR3: CAIRTAGGYEQYF. The CDR3 DNA follows: TGTGCCATCAGAACAGCAGGGGGCTACGAGCAGTACTTC. The chain employs TRBV10-3 and TRBJ2-7, with TRBD1 identical over 7 bases. Germline V gene lookup returns CDR1 ENHRY and CDR2 SYGVKD. This CDR3 has 13 amino acids. Trimming took 6 bases from V and 3 from J; bases not matched to a gene: 5.

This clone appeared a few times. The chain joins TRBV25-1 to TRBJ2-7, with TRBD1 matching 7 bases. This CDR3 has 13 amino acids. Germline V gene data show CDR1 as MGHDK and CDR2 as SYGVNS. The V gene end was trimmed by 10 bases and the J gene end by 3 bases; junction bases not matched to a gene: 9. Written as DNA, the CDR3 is TGTGCCACGGCGGTGGCAGGGGGCTACGAGCAGTACTTC. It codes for CATAVAGGYEQYF.

The CDR3 here is CARSLRETQYF. The CDR3 DNA follows: TGTGCCAGAAGCTTGCGAGAGACCCAGTACTTC. V gene TRBV5-3 combines with J gene TRBJ2-5; D is ambiguous. TRBV5-3 is filed as an ORF, its function uncertain. Trimming stripped 1 base from V and 4 bases from J, with 2 bases between. This CDR3 comprises 11 residues.

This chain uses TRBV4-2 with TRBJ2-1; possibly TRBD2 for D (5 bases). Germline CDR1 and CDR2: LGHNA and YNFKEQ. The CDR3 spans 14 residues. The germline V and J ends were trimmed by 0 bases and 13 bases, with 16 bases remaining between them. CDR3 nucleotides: TGTGCCAGCAGCCAAGATCTGGCGGGTCAAAGACAGTTCTTC. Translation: CASSQDLAGQRQFF.

The CDR3 sequence: CASRGGLASGTDTQYF. CDR3 DNA sequence: TGTGCCAGCAGAGGAGGACTAGCGTCCGGCACAGATACGCAGTATTTT. The rearrangement uses TRBV2 and TRBJ2-3; 9 positions agree with TRBD2. Germline V gene data show CDR1 as SNHLY and CDR2 as FYNNEI. V trimming: 6 bases; J trimming: 1 base; junction bases outside the gene matches: 8. The CDR3 is 16 residues long. Full variable domain (rest looked up from reference TRBV2 and TRBJ2-3): EPEVTQTPSHQVTQMGQEVILRCVPISNHLYFYWYRQILGQKVEFLVSFYNNEISEKSEIFDDQFSVERPDGSNFTLKIRSTKLEDSAMYFCASRGGLASGTDTQYFGPGTRLTVL.

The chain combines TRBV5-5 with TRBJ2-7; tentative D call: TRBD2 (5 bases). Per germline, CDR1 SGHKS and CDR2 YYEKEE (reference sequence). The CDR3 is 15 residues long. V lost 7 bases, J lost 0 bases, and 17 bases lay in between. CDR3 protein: CASAVFRGGSYEQYF. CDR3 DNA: TGTGCCAGCGCCGTGTTCCGGGGTGGCTCCTACGAGCAGTACTTC.